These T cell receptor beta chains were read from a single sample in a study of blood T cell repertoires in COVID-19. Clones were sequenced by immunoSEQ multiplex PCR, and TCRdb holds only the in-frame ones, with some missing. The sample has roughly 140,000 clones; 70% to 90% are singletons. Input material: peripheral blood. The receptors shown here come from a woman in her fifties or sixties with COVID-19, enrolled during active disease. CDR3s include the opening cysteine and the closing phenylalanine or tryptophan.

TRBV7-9 CASSLDRTHTQYF
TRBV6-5 CASSYSRQHSGNTIYF
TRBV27 CASSLFGLAGYSNTGELFF
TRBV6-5 CASSYSGDHQPQHF
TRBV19 CASSFRRGHVNSGNTIYF
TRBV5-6 CASSLEGGATDTQYF
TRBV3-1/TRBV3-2 CASSQGLPSPNTGELFF
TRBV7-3 CASSLGRGNTEAFF
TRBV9 CASSHGRTSLTYEQYF
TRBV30 CAWGGQGVNEQFF
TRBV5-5 CASSLGTSERTGELFF
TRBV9 CASSVKGVANTEAFF
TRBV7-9 CASSLALRTGLATNEKLFF
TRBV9 CASSVATSGNEQFF
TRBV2 CASRDQLGGYGYTF
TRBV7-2 CASSLSGNTEAFF
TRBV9 CASSVGAGGSQETQYF
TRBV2 CASSRQMNTGELFF
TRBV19 CASSPGQRSTDTQYF
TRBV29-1 CSVVQNTEAFF
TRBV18 CASSPPSQGARGTEAFF
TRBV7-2 CASSLSQGKNQPQHF
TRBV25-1 CASSDSSGRPDTQYF
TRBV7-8 CASSLSGQGVYSGNTIYF
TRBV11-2 CASSPRSSNTEAFF
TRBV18 CASARLNTEAFF
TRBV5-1 CASSLAPQSNYGYTF
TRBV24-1 CATMGEGNEQFF
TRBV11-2 CASSLAGGNQPQHF
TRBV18 CASSSGQGGQPQHF
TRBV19 CASTPRRGGPDNEQFF
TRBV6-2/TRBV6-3 CASSYRGSGANVLTF
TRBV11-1 CASTWGGQNTEAFF
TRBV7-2 CASSLDRGIYGYTF
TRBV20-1 CSARTRTEAFF
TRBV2 CASSRTGGGTDTQYF
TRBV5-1 CASSWGGLGREAKNIQYF
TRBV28 CASRAAKNIQYF
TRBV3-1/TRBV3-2 CASSPTRTGRHGELFF
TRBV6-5 CASTRRQLSNTEAFF
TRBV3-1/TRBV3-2 CASSQEGGRGASGSHNEQFF
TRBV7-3 CASSLNRQTTEAFF
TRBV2 CASSPKGGGSTEAFF
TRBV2 CASMKEREGPFF
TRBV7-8 CASSLRLAGASSYNEQFF
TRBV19 CASSPQSNYGYTF
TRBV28 CASSTPAANEKLFF